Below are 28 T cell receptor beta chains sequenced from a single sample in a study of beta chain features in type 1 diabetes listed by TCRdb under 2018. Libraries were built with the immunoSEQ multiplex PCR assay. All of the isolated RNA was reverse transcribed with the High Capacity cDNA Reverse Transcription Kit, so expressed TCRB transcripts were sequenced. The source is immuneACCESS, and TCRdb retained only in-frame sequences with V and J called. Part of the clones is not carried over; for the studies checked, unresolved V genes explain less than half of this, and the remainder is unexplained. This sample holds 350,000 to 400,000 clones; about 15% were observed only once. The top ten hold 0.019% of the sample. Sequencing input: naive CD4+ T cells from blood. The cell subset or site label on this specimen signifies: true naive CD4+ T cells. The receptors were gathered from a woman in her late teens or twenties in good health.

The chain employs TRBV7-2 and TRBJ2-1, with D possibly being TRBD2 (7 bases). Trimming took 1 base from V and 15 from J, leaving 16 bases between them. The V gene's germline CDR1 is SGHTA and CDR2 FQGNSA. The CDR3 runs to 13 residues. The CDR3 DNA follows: TGTGCCAGCAGCTTAGGACTGGGGGGGCTAGGGTTCTTC. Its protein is CASSLGLGGLGFF.

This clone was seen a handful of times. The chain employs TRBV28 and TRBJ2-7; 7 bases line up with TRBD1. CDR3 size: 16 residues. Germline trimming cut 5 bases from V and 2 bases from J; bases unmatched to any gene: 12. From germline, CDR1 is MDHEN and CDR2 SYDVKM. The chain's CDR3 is CASSPPHRGDTYEQYF. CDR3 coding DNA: TGTGCCAGCAGTCCTCCCCACAGGGGAGATACCTACGAGCAGTACTTC.

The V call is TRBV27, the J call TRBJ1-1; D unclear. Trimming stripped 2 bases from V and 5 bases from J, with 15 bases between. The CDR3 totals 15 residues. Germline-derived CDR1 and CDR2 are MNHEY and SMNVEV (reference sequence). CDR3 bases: TGTGCCAGCAGTTTAGATCCCGGGGTGTCAACTGAAGCTTTCTTT. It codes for CASSLDPGVSTEAFF.

CDR3 residues: CASSTPGQNYEQYF. CDR3 DNA: TGTGCCAGTAGTACGCCGGGACAGAACTACGAGCAGTACTTC. The J gene is TRBJ2-7, the V gene TRBV19, with 7 bases fitting TRBD1. Germline CDR1 is LNHDA and CDR2 is SQIVND (reference sequence). The CDR3 has 14 amino acids. Trimming removed 4 bases from V and 3 bases from J; junction bases left unmatched: 6.

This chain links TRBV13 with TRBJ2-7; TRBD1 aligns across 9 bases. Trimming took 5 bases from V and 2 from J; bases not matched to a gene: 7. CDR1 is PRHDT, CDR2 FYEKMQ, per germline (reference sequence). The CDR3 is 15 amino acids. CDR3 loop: CASSIDRGDPYEQYF. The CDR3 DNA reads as TGTGCCAGCAGCATCGACAGGGGGGATCCCTACGAGCAGTACTTC.

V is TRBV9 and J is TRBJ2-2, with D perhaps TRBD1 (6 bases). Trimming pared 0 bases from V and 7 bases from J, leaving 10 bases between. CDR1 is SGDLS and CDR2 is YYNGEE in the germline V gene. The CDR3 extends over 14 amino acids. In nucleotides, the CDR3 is TGTGCCAGCAGCGTAGCGACAGGCTACGGGGAGCTGTTTTTT. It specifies CASSVATGYGELFF.

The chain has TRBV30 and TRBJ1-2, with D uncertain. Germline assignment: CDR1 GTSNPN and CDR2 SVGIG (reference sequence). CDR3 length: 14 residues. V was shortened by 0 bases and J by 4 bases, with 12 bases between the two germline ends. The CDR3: CAWSVEYGVYGYTF. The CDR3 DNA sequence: TGTGCCTGGAGTGTTGAATACGGGGTCTATGGCTACACCTTC.

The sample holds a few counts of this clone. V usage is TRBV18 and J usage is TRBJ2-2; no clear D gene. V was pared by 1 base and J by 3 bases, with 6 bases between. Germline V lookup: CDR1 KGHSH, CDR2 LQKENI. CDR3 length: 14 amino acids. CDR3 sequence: CASSPHSDTGELFF. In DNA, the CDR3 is TGTGCCAGCTCACCACATTCTGACACCGGGGAGCTGTTTTTT.

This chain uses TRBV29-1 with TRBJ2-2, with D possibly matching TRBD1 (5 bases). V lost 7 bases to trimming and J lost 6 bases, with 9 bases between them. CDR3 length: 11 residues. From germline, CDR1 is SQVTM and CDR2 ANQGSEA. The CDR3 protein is CSASGPGELFF. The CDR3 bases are TGCAGCGCTTCAGGGCCCGGGGAGCTGTTTTTT.

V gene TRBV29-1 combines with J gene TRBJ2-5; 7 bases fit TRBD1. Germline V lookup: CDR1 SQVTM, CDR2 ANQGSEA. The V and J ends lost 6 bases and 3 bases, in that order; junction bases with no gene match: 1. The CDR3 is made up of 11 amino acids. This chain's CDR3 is CSVGQKETQYF. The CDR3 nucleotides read TGCAGCGTGGGACAGAAAGAGACCCAGTACTTC.

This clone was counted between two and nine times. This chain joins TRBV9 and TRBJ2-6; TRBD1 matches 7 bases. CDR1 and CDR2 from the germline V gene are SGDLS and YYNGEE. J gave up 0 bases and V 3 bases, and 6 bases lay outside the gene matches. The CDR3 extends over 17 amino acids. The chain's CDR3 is CASSGQGMVSGANVLTF. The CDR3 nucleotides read TGTGCCAGCAGCGGACAGGGAATGGTCTCTGGGGCCAACGTCCTGACTTTC. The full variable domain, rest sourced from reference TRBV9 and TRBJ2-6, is DSGVTQTPKHLITATGQRVTLRCSPRSGDLSVYWYQQSLDQGLQFLIQYYNGEERAKGNILERFSAQQFPDLHSELNLSSLELGDSALYFCASSGQGMVSGANVLTFGAGSRLTVL.

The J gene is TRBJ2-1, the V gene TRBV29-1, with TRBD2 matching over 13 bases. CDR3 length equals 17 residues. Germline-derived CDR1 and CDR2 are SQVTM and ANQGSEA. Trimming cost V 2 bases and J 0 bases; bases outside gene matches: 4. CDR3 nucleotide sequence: TGCAGCGTTGAACGACTAGCGGGAGGCCTCTCCTACAATGAGCAGTTCTTC. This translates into CSVERLAGGLSYNEQFF.

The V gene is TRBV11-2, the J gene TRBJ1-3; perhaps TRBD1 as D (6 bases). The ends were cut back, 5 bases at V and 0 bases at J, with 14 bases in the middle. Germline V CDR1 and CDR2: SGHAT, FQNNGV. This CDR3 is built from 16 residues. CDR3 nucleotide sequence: TGTGCCAGCAGCCCCCTCGACAGGAGCTCTGGAAACACCATATATTTT. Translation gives CASSPLDRSSGNTIYF.

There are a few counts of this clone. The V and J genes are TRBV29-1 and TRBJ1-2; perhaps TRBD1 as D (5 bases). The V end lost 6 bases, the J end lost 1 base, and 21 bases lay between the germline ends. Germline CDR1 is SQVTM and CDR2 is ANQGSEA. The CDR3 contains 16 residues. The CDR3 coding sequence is TGCAGCGTACCTACCCGGAGGGGTTCCCTTAACTATGGCTACACCTTC. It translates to CSVPTRRGSLNYGYTF.

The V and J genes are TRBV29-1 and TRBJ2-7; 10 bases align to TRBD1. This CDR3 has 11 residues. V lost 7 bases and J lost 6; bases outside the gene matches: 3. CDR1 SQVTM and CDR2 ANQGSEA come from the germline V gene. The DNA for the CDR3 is TGCAGCGCCGGGGACAGGGGCGAGCAGTACTTC. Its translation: CSAGDRGEQYF.

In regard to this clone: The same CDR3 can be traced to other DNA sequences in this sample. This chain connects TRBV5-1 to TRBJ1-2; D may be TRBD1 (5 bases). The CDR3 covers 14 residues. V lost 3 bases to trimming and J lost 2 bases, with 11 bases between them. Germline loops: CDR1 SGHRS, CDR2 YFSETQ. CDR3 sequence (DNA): TGCGCCAGCAGCTCCGACAGCCTGAACTATGGCTACACCTTC. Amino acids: CASSSDSLNYGYTF.

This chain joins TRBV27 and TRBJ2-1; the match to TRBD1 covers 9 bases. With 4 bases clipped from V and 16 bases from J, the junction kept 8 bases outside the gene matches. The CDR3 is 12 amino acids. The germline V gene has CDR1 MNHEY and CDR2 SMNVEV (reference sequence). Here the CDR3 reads CASSWGTGKTFF. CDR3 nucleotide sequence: TGTGCCAGCAGTTGGGGGACAGGGAAAACTTTCTTC.

The DNA for the CDR3 is TGTGCCAGTAACCTAGCGGGAGGGTCTGGCGAGCAGTACTTC. Translating it yields CASNLAGGSGEQYF. The V gene is TRBV27, the J gene TRBJ2-7, with 12 bases fitting TRBD2. The V segment lost 9 bases and the J segment 6 bases; nucleotides outside the gene matches: 9. Germline assignment: CDR1 MNHEY and CDR2 SMNVEV (reference sequence). The CDR3 spans 14 residues.

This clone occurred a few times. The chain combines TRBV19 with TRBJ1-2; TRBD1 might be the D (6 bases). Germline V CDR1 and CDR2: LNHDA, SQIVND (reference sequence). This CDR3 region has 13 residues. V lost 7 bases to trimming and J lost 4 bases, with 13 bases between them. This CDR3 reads CASKRGQLYGYTF. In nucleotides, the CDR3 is TGTGCCAGTAAACGCGGACAGCTCTATGGCTACACCTTC.

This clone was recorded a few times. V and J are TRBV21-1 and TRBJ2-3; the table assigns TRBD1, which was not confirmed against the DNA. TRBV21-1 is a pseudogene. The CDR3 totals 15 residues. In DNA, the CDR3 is TGTGCCAGCAGCACAGGACAGGGGATACAAGATACGCAGTATTTT. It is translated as CASSTGQGIQDTQYF.

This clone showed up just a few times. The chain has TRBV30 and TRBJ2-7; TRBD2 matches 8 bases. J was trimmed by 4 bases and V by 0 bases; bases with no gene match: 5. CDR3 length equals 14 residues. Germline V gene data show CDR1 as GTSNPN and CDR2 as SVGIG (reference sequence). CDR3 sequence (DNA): TGTGCCTGGAGTGTGGTTAGCGGGACATACGAGCAGTACTTC. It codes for CAWSVVSGTYEQYF. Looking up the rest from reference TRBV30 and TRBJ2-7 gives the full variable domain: SQTIHQWPATLVQPVGSPLSLECTVEGTSNPNLYWYRQAAGRGLQLLFYSVGIGQISSEVPQNLSASRPQDRQFILSSKKLLLSDSGFYLCAWSVVSGTYEQYFGPGTRLTVT.

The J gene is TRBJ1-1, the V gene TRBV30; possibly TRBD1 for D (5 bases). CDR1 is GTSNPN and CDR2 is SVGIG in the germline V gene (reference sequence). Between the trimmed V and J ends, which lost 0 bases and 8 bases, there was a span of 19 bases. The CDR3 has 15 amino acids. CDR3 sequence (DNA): TGTGCCTGGAGTGTGACTTTACCGGGACTGACAGAAGCTTTCTTT. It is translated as CAWSVTLPGLTEAFF.

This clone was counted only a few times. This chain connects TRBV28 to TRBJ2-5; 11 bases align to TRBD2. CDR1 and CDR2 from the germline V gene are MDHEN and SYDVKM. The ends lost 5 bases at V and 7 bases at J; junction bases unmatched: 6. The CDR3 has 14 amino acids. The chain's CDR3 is CASSPSGGQGTQYF. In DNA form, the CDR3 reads TGTGCCAGCAGTCCTAGCGGGGGGCAGGGGACCCAGTACTTC.

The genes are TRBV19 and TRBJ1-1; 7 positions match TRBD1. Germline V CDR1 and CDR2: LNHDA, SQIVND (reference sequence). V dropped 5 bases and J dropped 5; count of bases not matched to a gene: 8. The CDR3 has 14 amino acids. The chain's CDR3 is CASSPTGYRTEAFF. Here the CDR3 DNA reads TGTGCCAGTAGTCCGACAGGGTATAGAACTGAAGCTTTCTTT.

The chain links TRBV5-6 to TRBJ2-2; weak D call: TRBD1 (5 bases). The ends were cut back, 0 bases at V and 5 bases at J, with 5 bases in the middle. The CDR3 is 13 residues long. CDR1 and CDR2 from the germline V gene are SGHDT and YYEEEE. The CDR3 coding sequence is TGTGCCAGCAGCTTGGCAGGGACCGGGGAGCTGTTTTTT. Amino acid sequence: CASSLAGTGELFF.

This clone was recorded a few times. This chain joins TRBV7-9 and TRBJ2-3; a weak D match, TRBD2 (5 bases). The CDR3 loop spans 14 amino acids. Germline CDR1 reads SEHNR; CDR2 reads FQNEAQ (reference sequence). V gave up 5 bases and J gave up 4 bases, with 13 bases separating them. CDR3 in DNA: TGTGCCAGCAGCCCTACCGGGATGGCAGATACGCAGTATTTT. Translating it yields CASSPTGMADTQYF. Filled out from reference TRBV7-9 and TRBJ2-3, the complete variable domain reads DTGVSQNPRHKITKRGQNVTFRCDPISEHNRLYWYRQTLGQGPEFLTYFQNEAQLEKSRLLSDRFSAERPKGSFSTLEIQRTEQGDSAMYLCASSPTGMADTQYFGPGTRLTVL.

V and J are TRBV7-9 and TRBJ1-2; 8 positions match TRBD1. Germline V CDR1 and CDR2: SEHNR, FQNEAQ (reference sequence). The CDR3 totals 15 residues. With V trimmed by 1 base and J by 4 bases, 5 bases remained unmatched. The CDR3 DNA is TGTGCCAGCAGCTTAGAAATTCAGGGGGCCTATGGCTACACCTTC. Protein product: CASSLEIQGAYGYTF.

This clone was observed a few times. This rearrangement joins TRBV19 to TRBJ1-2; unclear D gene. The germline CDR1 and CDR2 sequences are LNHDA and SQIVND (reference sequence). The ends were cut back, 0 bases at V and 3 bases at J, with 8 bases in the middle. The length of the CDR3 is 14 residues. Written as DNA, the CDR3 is TGTGCCAGTAGTATAGAGGCAGCGTACTATGGCTACACCTTC. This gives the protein CASSIEAAYYGYTF. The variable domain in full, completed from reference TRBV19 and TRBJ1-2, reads DGGITQSPKYLFRKEGQNVTLSCEQNLNHDAMYWYRQDPGQGLRLIYYSQIVNDFQKGDIAEGYSVSREKKESFPLTVTSAQKNPTAFYLCASSIEAAYYGYTFGSGTRLTVV.